Listed below are T cell receptor beta chains from one sample, sequenced in a study of cytomegalovirus exposure and HLA in healthy donors. Measured with immunoSEQ multiplex PCR; TCRdb has only the in-frame clones, and not every one. The sample shows 65,000 to 100,000 clones, 93% of them seen only once. Sequencing input: PBMCs. These receptor sequences come from a woman between 25 and 40 years old in good health and CMV-seronegative. CDR3s include the opening cysteine and the closing phenylalanine or tryptophan. Fields, in order: V gene, D gene, J gene, CDR3 length, clone size, CDR3 protein, CDR3 DNA. D genes are given only for firm matches. Expanded clones are given a class, and other clones once, few, many or no size at all.

v_call: TRBV6-5
d_call: TRBD2
j_call: TRBJ2-7
cdr3_length: 16
clone_size: once
cdr3_aa: CASSYGSGESAYEQYF
cdr3_nt: TGTGCCAGCAGTTACGGTAGCGGGGAATCAGCCTACGAGCAGTACTTC

v_call: TRBV7-9
d_call: .
j_call: TRBJ1-2
cdr3_length: 13
clone_size: .
cdr3_aa: CASSLDSTYGYTF
cdr3_nt: TGTGCCAGCAGCTTGGACAGTACCTATGGCTACACCTTC

v_call: TRBV4-2
d_call: TRBD1
j_call: TRBJ1-4
cdr3_length: 15
clone_size: .
cdr3_aa: CASSQVSRGQEKLFF
cdr3_nt: TGTGCCAGCAGCCAAGTTTCCAGGGGGCAGGAAAAACTGTTTTTT

v_call: TRBV19
d_call: TRBD1
j_call: TRBJ2-5
cdr3_length: 16
clone_size: .
cdr3_aa: CASSIFRTGTGETQYF
cdr3_nt: TGTGCCAGTAGTATTTTCCGGACAGGGACGGGGGAGACCCAGTACTTC

v_call: TRBV10-3
d_call: .
j_call: TRBJ2-2
cdr3_length: 14
clone_size: .
cdr3_aa: CAIARDTNTGELFF
cdr3_nt: TGTGCCATCGCCCGAGACACGAACACCGGGGAGCTGTTTTTT

v_call: TRBV5-1
d_call: .
j_call: TRBJ1-1
cdr3_length: 15
clone_size: .
cdr3_aa: CASSLVRRQNTEAFF
cdr3_nt: TGCGCCAGCAGCTTGGTACGGCGGCAGAACACTGAAGCTTTCTTT

v_call: TRBV28
d_call: .
j_call: TRBJ1-2
cdr3_length: 13
clone_size: .
cdr3_aa: CASSLWAGGGYTF
cdr3_nt: TGTGCCAGCAGTTTATGGGCCGGGGGTGGCTACACCTTC

v_call: TRBV19
d_call: .
j_call: TRBJ1-2
cdr3_length: 14
clone_size: .
cdr3_aa: CASSIPSGVYGYTF
cdr3_nt: TGTGCCAGTAGTATCCCCTCAGGGGTCTATGGCTACACCTTC

v_call: TRBV7-8
d_call: TRBD1
j_call: TRBJ1-4
cdr3_length: 16
clone_size: .
cdr3_aa: CASRPGQGLANEKLFF
cdr3_nt: TGTGCCAGCAGACCAGGACAGGGTTTGGCTAATGAAAAACTGTTTTTT

v_call: TRBV9
d_call: .
j_call: TRBJ2-3
cdr3_length: 20
clone_size: .
cdr3_aa: CASSAQLGTAIRGLTYTQYF
cdr3_nt: TGTGCCAGCAGCGCCCAGCTAGGGACAGCCATTAGGGGACTCACATATACGCAGTATTTT

v_call: TRBV5-1
d_call: .
j_call: TRBJ1-1
cdr3_length: 14
clone_size: .
cdr3_aa: CASSLRGAWTEAFF
cdr3_nt: TGCGCCAGCAGCTTGCGGGGGGCATGGACTGAAGCTTTCTTT

v_call: TRBV7-2
d_call: TRBD2
j_call: TRBJ2-3
cdr3_length: 16
clone_size: .
cdr3_aa: CASSLYRGGRTDTQYF
cdr3_nt: TGTGCCAGCAGCTTATACCGGGGGGGCCGCACAGATACGCAGTATTTT

v_call: TRBV9
d_call: TRBD2
j_call: TRBJ2-1
cdr3_length: 16
clone_size: .
cdr3_aa: CASSSLAGGPGNEQFF
cdr3_nt: TGTGCCAGCAGCTCCCTAGCGGGAGGGCCTGGCAATGAGCAGTTCTTC

v_call: TRBV6-5
d_call: .
j_call: TRBJ1-1
cdr3_length: 15
clone_size: .
cdr3_aa: CASSYSPARNTEAFF
cdr3_nt: TGTGCCAGCAGTTACTCACCAGCGAGGAACACTGAAGCTTTCTTT

v_call: TRBV18
d_call: .
j_call: TRBJ1-1
cdr3_length: 15
clone_size: .
cdr3_aa: CASSPGIRENTEAFF
cdr3_nt: TGTGCCAGCTCACCGGGGATCAGGGAGAACACTGAAGCTTTCTTT

v_call: TRBV30
d_call: TRBD1
j_call: TRBJ1-2
cdr3_length: 14
clone_size: few
cdr3_aa: CAWTKTGQSYGYTF
cdr3_nt: TGTGCCTGGACAAAGACGGGACAGAGCTATGGCTACACCTTC

v_call: TRBV11-2
d_call: .
j_call: TRBJ1-2
cdr3_length: 14
clone_size: .
cdr3_aa: CASSLQGIGYGYTF
cdr3_nt: TGTGCCAGCAGTTTACAGGGAATCGGCTATGGCTACACCTTC

v_call: TRBV5-6
d_call: .
j_call: TRBJ2-5
cdr3_length: 15
clone_size: .
cdr3_aa: CASSLVGPRQETQYF
cdr3_nt: TGTGCCAGCAGCTTGGTGGGCCCCCGGCAAGAGACCCAGTACTTC

v_call: TRBV28
d_call: TRBD2
j_call: TRBJ2-1
cdr3_length: 16
clone_size: once
cdr3_aa: CASNGLAGDSYNEQFF
cdr3_nt: TGTGCCAGCAATGGACTAGCGGGAGACTCCTACAATGAGCAGTTCTTC

v_call: TRBV19
d_call: TRBD1
j_call: TRBJ1-5
cdr3_length: 17
clone_size: .
cdr3_aa: CASSPTFDRARNQPQHF
cdr3_nt: TGTGCCAGTAGCCCGACTTTCGACAGGGCCCGCAATCAGCCCCAGCATTTT

v_call: TRBV18
d_call: .
j_call: TRBJ2-7
cdr3_length: 16
clone_size: few
cdr3_aa: CASSPSNLRGSYEQYF
cdr3_nt: TGTGCCAGCTCACCATCGAATCTCCGGGGCTCCTACGAGCAGTACTTC

v_call: TRBV14
d_call: .
j_call: TRBJ1-2
cdr3_length: 13
clone_size: .
cdr3_aa: CASSPTGLTGYTF
cdr3_nt: TGTGCCAGCAGCCCTACGGGACTCACCGGCTACACCTTC

v_call: TRBV7-2
d_call: .
j_call: TRBJ1-1
cdr3_length: 14
clone_size: .
cdr3_aa: CASSSTGPNTEAFF
cdr3_nt: TGTGCCAGCAGCTCCACAGGGCCGAACACTGAAGCTTTCTTT

v_call: TRBV30
d_call: .
j_call: TRBJ1-3
cdr3_length: 12
clone_size: .
cdr3_aa: CAWSRGGNTIYF
cdr3_nt: TGTGCCTGGAGCAGGGGAGGAAACACCATATATTTT

v_call: TRBV28
d_call: TRBD1
j_call: TRBJ1-5
cdr3_length: 15
clone_size: .
cdr3_aa: CASSPGQGRNQPQHF
cdr3_nt: TGTGCCAGCAGTCCCGGACAGGGACGCAATCAGCCCCAGCATTTT